This T cell receptor (beta chain) came from a study of T cells in localized non-small cell lung cancer. General study points: There was higher T cell clonality in uninvolved adjacent lung than in tumor, and it was highest there.

The CDR3 consists of 15 residues. Trimming removed 2 bases at V and 0 bases at J, with 6 bases between. Germline CDR1 and CDR2: SGHNT and YYREEE (reference sequence). As for this clone: Its antigen remains unknown.

The method was immunoSEQ multiplex PCR; TCRdb's version includes in-frame clones alone and lacks a portion of them. The table lists tens of thousands of clones, 88% of them singletons. This sequence originates from a female donor older than 55 with stage III squamous cell lung carcinoma. The chain is built from TRBV5-4 and TRBJ2-6; TRBD2 might be the D (5 bases). The specimen was peripheral blood, collected before any cancer treatment. CDR3: CASSFEGSGANVLTF. The CDR3 DNA reads as TGTGCCAGCAGCTTCGAGGGCTCTGGGGCCAACGTCCTGACTTTC.